The 25 T cell receptor beta chains below were found in one sample sequenced in a study of blood T cell repertoires in COVID-19. Sequencing used immunoSEQ multiplex PCR; TCRdb keeps in-frame clones, though not all of them. The sample holds around 310,000 clones, roughly 90% seen once. The sequencing sample was made of peripheral blood. These receptors originate from a woman between 45 and 60 years old with active or convalescent COVID-19.

This clone was detected only a few times. The chain has TRBV6-5 and TRBJ2-5; TRBD2 matches 11 bases. From germline, CDR1 is MNHEY and CDR2 SVGAGI. With V trimmed by 6 bases and J by 4 bases, 4 bases remained unmatched. This CDR3 has 14 amino acids. The CDR3 DNA is TGTGCCAGCAGCTCACTAGCGGGAGTAGAGACCCAGTACTTC. Amino acid sequence: CASSSLAGVETQYF.

This clone has just one count. V gene TRBV7-2 combines with J gene TRBJ1-5, with TRBD1 matching 10 bases. CDR3 length equals 15 residues. Trimming at V came to 5 bases and at J to 7 bases, leaving 8 bases not matched to a gene. The germline gives CDR1 SGHTA, CDR2 FQGNSA. The CDR3 sequence is CASSPTGQGDQPQHF. For the CDR3, the DNA is TGTGCCAGCAGCCCTACTGGACAGGGGGACCAGCCCCAGCATTTT.

The chain recombines TRBV28 with TRBJ1-2; no clear D. V shed 7 bases and J shed 4 bases, with 22 bases lying between them. The CDR3 spans 16 residues. Germline lookup yields CDR1 MDHEN and CDR2 SYDVKM. The CDR3 DNA follows: TGTGCCAGCACCTTAGAGTTGCCCCTCCCCCGCTATGGCTACACCTTC. Its translation is CASTLELPLPRYGYTF.

The chain uses TRBV7-2 and TRBJ1-1, with D tentatively TRBD1 (6 bases). V lost 5 bases and J lost 10, with 17 bases in between. This CDR3 contains 13 residues. Germline V gene data show CDR1 as SGHTA and CDR2 as FQGNSA. The DNA for the CDR3 is TGTGCCAGCAGCGACTCGGGGGGCGCGAGAGCTTTCTTT. As protein: CASSDSGGARAFF. Combining the CDR3 with reference TRBV7-2 and TRBJ1-1 gives the whole variable domain GAGVSQSPSNKVTEKGKDVELRCDPISGHTALYWYRQSLGQGLEFLIYFQGNSAPDKSGLPSDRFSAERTGGSVSTLTIQRTQQEDSAVYLCASSDSGGARAFFGQGTRLTVV.

The chain employs TRBV5-6 and TRBJ2-7, with 8 nucleotides matching TRBD1. Germline CDR1 is SGHDT and CDR2 is YYEEEE. The CDR3 covers 16 residues. V was pared by 4 bases and J by 3 bases, with 12 bases of the junction left unmatched. The CDR3 DNA reads TGTGCCAGCAGCCTTCGTACAGGGGGAGGTTACTACGAGCAGTACTTC. Translating it yields CASSLRTGGGYYEQYF.

This sequence joins TRBV18 and TRBJ1-1; TRBD1 matches at 8 bases. Trimming at V came to 5 bases and at J to 1 base, leaving 3 bases not matched to a gene. This CDR3 spans 14 amino acids. The germline V gene has CDR1 KGHSH and CDR2 LQKENI. Here the CDR3 DNA reads TGTGCCAGCTCATCTGACAGGGGGAACACTGAAGCTTTCTTT. It yields the protein CASSSDRGNTEAFF.

The rearrangement links TRBV6-5 to TRBJ2-1; 13 bases fit TRBD2. CDR1 and CDR2 (germline): MNHEY, SVGAGI. Trimming at V came to 2 bases and at J to 12 bases, leaving 10 bases not matched to a gene. The CDR3 is made up of 16 amino acids. The CDR3 nucleotides read TGTGCCAGCAGTTACGGATGGACTAGCGGGAGATCGACGCAGTTCTTC. It encodes CASSYGWTSGRSTQFF.

The genes are TRBV3-1 (or the pseudogene TRBV3-2) and TRBJ2-7; 12 bases agree with TRBD2. CDR1 is LGHDT and CDR2 is YNNKEL in the germline V gene (reference sequence). Trimming removed 0 bases from V and 3 bases from J; junction bases left unmatched: 3. This CDR3 region has 16 residues. CDR3 coding DNA: TGTGCCAGCAGCCAAGATAGACTAGCGGGGGTCTACGAGCAGTACTTC. It translates to CASSQDRLAGVYEQYF.

This clone was recorded a few times. This chain joins TRBV29-1 and TRBJ1-2; 8 nucleotides agree with TRBD1. Trimming cost V 7 bases and J 10 bases; bases outside gene matches: 8. The length of the CDR3 is 11 residues. The V gene's germline CDR1 is SQVTM and CDR2 ANQGSEA. In DNA form, the CDR3 reads TGCAGCGAGCGGACAGGGATAGACTACACCTTC. Amino acids: CSERTGIDYTF.

This CDR3 reads CASSSTDTQYF. In nucleotides, the CDR3 is TGTGCCTCCTCTAGCACAGATACGCAGTATTTT. The chain uses TRBV30 and TRBJ2-3; D is unclear. Germline loops: CDR1 GTSNPN, CDR2 SVGIG (reference sequence). This CDR3 comprises 11 residues. The V end lost 7 bases, the J end lost 0 bases, and 5 bases lay between the germline ends.

The DNA for the CDR3 is TGTGCCAGCTCACCCGATTCTAGCGGGAGGGGCGAGCAGTACTTC. Its translation: CASSPDSSGRGEQYF. This chain connects TRBV18 to TRBJ2-7; 12 bases line up with TRBD2. The CDR3 totals 15 residues. Per germline, CDR1 KGHSH and CDR2 LQKENI. J lost 6 bases, V lost 3 bases, and 6 bases had no gene match. The variable domain in full, completed from reference TRBV18 and TRBJ2-7, reads NAGVMQNPRHLVRRRGQEARLRCSPMKGHSHVYWYRQLPEEGLKFMVYLQKENIIDESGMPKERFSAEFPKEGPSILRIQQVVRGDSAAYFCASSPDSSGRGEQYFGPGTRLTVT.

V gene TRBV9 combines with J gene TRBJ2-7, with 8 bases identical to TRBD2. CDR1 is SGDLS and CDR2 is YYNGEE in the germline V gene. Losses at the gene ends were 3 bases for V and 3 bases for J; bases not matched to a gene: 8. There are 15 residues in the CDR3. This CDR3 reads CASSATGLGFYEQYF. The CDR3, as DNA: TGTGCCAGCAGCGCAACGGGACTAGGTTTCTACGAGCAGTACTTC. Full variable domain (rest looked up from reference TRBV9 and TRBJ2-7): DSGVTQTPKHLITATGQRVTLRCSPRSGDLSVYWYQQSLDQGLQFLIQYYNGEERAKGNILERFSAQQFPDLHSELNLSSLELGDSALYFCASSATGLGFYEQYFGPGTRLTVT.

The rearrangement uses TRBV15 and TRBJ1-6; 7 bases match TRBD1. This CDR3 has 15 amino acids. Germline V CDR1 and CDR2: LNHNV, YYDKDF (reference sequence). Losses at the gene ends were 1 base for V and 10 bases for J; bases not matched to a gene: 7. The CDR3 DNA reads TGTGCCACCAGCAGAGCTAGACAGGGCGGCTCACCCCTCCACTTT. This sequence encodes CATSRARQGGSPLHF.

This clone was recorded once. The same CDR3 can be traced to other DNA sequences in this sample. This chain connects TRBV2 to TRBJ2-3, with TRBD2 matching over 11 bases. The CDR3 spans 15 residues. Trimming removed 3 bases from V and 4 bases from J; junction bases left unmatched: 3. Germline V gene lookup returns CDR1 SNHLY and CDR2 FYNNEI. The CDR3 loop reads CASSELAGGSDTQYF. In DNA form, the CDR3 reads TGTGCCAGCAGTGAGCTAGCGGGAGGTTCAGATACGCAGTATTTT.

A note on this clone: This sample includes further DNA sequences coding for the same CDR3. This chain joins TRBV4-3 and TRBJ1-4, with a tentative D call TRBD1 (5 bases). The V and J ends lost 0 bases and 8 bases respectively, with 7 bases between them. Germline CDR1 reads LGHNA; CDR2 reads YSLEER. This CDR3 spans 13 amino acids. The CDR3 region is CASSQEGGEKLFF. The CDR3 bases are TGCGCCAGCAGCCAAGAGGGGGGAGAAAAACTGTTTTTT.

V and J are TRBV30 and TRBJ1-2, with 7 positions matching TRBD1. CDR3 length: 15 residues. Germline trimming cut 5 bases from V and 4 bases from J; bases unmatched to any gene: 13. Looked up from germline, CDR1 is GTSNPN and CDR2 is SVGIG (reference sequence). The CDR3 reads CAWGKGAGTRYGYTF. In DNA form, the CDR3 reads TGTGCCTGGGGGAAGGGGGCAGGCACACGCTATGGCTACACCTTC.

A remark on this clone: Other nucleotide sequences from this sample produce the same CDR3. This chain joins TRBV9 and TRBJ2-7; 7 bases align to TRBD1. The CDR3 runs 13 residues. The germline gives CDR1 SGDLS, CDR2 YYNGEE. After removal of 2 bases from V and 3 bases from J, the junction contained 2 bases not matched to a gene. The CDR3 sequence is CASSVGQFYEQYF. In DNA, the CDR3 is TGTGCCAGCAGCGTGGGACAGTTCTACGAGCAGTACTTC.

About this clone itself: This CDR3 is also generated by other DNA sequences in the sample. V and J are TRBV9 and TRBJ2-7; the match to TRBD1 covers 7 bases. The CDR3 consists of 14 residues. Per germline, CDR1 SGDLS and CDR2 YYNGEE. V dropped 2 bases and J dropped 2; count of bases not matched to a gene: 4. The CDR3 region is CASSVGDSAYEQYF. CDR3 DNA: TGTGCCAGCAGCGTGGGGGACAGCGCCTACGAGCAGTACTTC.

The V and J genes are TRBV6-5 and TRBJ1-1; 11 bases are a match to TRBD1. The germline V gene has CDR1 MNHEY and CDR2 SVGAGI. V shed 8 bases and J 7 bases; nucleotides not matched to a gene: 6. This CDR3 has 13 residues. For the CDR3, the DNA is TGTGCCAGCGGACAGGGGGCGCGGGGTGAAGCTTTCTTT. It encodes CASGQGARGEAFF.

The chain uses TRBV28 and TRBJ1-4, with D uncertain. This CDR3 is built from 16 residues. Per germline, CDR1 MDHEN and CDR2 SYDVKM. The V and J ends lost 3 bases and 0 bases respectively, with 11 bases between them. CDR3 nucleotides: TGTGCCAGCAGTTTGGCAGGCCCTGCAACTAATGAAAAACTGTTTTTT. Amino acids: CASSLAGPATNEKLFF. Full variable domain (remainder filled in from reference TRBV28 and TRBJ1-4): DVKVTQSSRYLVKRTGEKVFLECVQDMDHENMFWYRQDPGLGLRLIYFSYDVKMKEKGDIPEGYSVSREKKERFSLILESASTNQTSMYLCASSLAGPATNEKLFFGSGTQLSVL.

Regarding this clone: Its ends do not fully match the called genes, so a read error is possible. This chain links TRBV29-1 with TRBJ2-1; 7 nucleotides match TRBD2. The germline V gene encodes CDR1 SQVTM and CDR2 ANQGSEA. The CDR3 is 17 residues long. CDR3: CSIEEVAGVPSYNEQFF. CDR3 nucleotide sequence: TGCAGCATTGAAGAGGTGGCGGGGGTCCCCTCCTACAATGAGCAGTTCTTC.

This rearrangement joins TRBV4-2 to TRBJ1-3; no reliable D call. This CDR3 has 17 amino acids. Germline-derived CDR1 and CDR2 are LGHNA and YNFKEQ. V was pared by 1 base and J by 0 bases, with 13 bases between. The CDR3 is CASSQVARSSSGNTIYF. The CDR3, as DNA: TGTGCCAGCAGCCAAGTGGCCCGATCTTCCTCTGGAAACACCATATATTTT.

The V call is TRBV5-5, the J call TRBJ1-1; D remains unclear. CDR1 and CDR2 (germline): SGHKS, YYEKEE (reference sequence). The CDR3 runs to 12 residues. V was shortened by 4 bases and J by 3 bases, with 7 bases between the two germline ends. The CDR3, as DNA: TGTGCCAGCAGCCTATTAGACACTGAAGCTTTCTTT. It is translated as CASSLLDTEAFF.

The rearrangement uses TRBV19 and TRBJ2-3; the match to TRBD2 covers 8 bases. V shed 9 bases and J 5 bases; nucleotides not matched to a gene: 10. Germline V gives CDR1 LNHDA, CDR2 SQIVND (reference sequence). The CDR3 runs to 14 residues. In DNA, the CDR3 is TGTGCCAGCAAGAGGACGGGGGGGGTAGATACGCAGTATTTT. Protein sequence: CASKRTGGVDTQYF. The variable domain in full, completed from reference TRBV19 and TRBJ2-3, reads DGGITQSPKYLFRKEGQNVTLSCEQNLNHDAMYWYRQDPGQGLRLIYYSQIVNDFQKGDIAEGYSVSREKKESFPLTVTSAQKNPTAFYLCASKRTGGVDTQYFGPGTRLTVL.

The chain employs TRBV5-1 and TRBJ2-2, with D possibly matching TRBD2 (5 bases). The CDR3 sequence is 17 residues long. Germline V gene lookup returns CDR1 SGHRS and CDR2 YFSETQ. The V end was cut by 2 bases, the J end by 1 base, with 15 bases between. The CDR3 DNA reads TGCGCCAGCAGCTTTATTCGGGGAAATCAGAACACCGGGGAGCTGTTTTTT. This codes for CASSFIRGNQNTGELFF.